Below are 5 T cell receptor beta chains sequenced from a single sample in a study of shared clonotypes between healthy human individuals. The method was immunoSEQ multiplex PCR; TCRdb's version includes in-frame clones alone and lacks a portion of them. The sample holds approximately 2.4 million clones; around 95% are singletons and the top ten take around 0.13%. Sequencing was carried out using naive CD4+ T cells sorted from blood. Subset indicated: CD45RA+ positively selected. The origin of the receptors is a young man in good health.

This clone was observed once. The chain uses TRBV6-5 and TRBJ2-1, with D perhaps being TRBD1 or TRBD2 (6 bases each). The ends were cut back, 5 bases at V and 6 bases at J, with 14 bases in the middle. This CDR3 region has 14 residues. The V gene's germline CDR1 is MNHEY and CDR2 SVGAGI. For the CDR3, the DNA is TGTGCCAGCAGTCGTCGTGGAGGGGGCAATGAGCAGTTCTTC. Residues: CASSRRGGGNEQFF.

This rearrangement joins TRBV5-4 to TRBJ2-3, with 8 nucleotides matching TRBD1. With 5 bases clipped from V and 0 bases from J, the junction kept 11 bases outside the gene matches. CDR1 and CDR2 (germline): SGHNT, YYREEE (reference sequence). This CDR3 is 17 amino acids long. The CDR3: CASRAQDRAGSTDTQYF. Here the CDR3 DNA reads TGTGCCAGCAGGGCCCAGGACAGGGCGGGGAGCACAGATACGCAGTATTTT. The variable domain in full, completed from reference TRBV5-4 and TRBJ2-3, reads ETGVTQSPTHLIKTRGQQVTLRCSSQSGHNTVSWYQQALGQGPQFIFQYYREEENGRGNFPPRFSGLQFPNYSSELNVNALELDDSALYLCASRAQDRAGSTDTQYFGPGTRLTVL.

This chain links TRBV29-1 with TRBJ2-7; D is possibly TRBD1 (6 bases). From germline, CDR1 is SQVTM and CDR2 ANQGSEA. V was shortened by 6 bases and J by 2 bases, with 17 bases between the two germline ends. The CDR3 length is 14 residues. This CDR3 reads CSVRKPGAAYEQYF. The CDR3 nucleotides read TGCAGCGTCCGGAAGCCAGGGGCGGCCTACGAGCAGTACTTC.

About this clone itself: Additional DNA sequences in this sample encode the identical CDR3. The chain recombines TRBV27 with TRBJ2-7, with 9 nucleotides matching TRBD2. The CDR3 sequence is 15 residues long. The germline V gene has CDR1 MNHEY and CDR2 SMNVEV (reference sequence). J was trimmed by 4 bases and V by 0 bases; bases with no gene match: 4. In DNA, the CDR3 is TGTGCCAGCAGTTTATCGCTAGCGGGGCCTTACGAGCAGTACTTC. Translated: CASSLSLAGPYEQYF.

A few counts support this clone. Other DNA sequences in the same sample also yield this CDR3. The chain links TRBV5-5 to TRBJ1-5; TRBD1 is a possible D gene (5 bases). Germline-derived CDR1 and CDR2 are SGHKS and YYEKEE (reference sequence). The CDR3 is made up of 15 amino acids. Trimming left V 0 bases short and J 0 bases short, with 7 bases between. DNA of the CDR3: TGTGCCAGCAGCTTGGAGGGGTATAGCAATCAGCCCCAGCATTTT. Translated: CASSLEGYSNQPQHF.